Given below is one T cell receptor beta chain in context. At one of its ends the junction is not consistent with the germline gene, which may arise from a read error. The CDR3 has 14 amino acids. Per germline, CDR1 MRHNA and CDR2 SNTAGT. This specimen belongs to a study of cytomegalovirus exposure and HLA in healthy donors. PCR involved 60 Vbeta and 13 Jbeta primers. TCRdb's table, derived via immunoSEQ multiplex PCR, lists solely in-frame clones and lacks some. Of some 160,000 clones in the sample, roughly 84% were seen once. The rearrangement links TRBV6-4 to TRBJ1-1, with 7 bases lining up with TRBD1. The sequence was collected from a man aged 25-40 years in good health and CMV-seropositive. Sequenced sample: PBMCs. DNA of the CDR3: TGTGCCAGCAGTGTTTCGACAGGGAACGCTGAAGCTTTCTTT. Translating it yields CASSVSTGNAEAFF.